These 15 T cell receptor beta chains were all obtained from the same sample, sequenced in a study of blood T cell repertoires in COVID-19. Here immunoSEQ multiplex PCR was the method, and the copy in TCRdb shows in-frame clones only, minus some. The sample consists of under 200,000 clones, about 88% of them appearing once. The sample comprised peripheral blood. Receptors originate from a man between 18 and 29 years old with active or convalescent COVID-19.

This rearrangement joins TRBV29-1 to TRBJ2-1; D is unclear. CDR3 length: 14 residues. Germline V lookup: CDR1 SQVTM, CDR2 ANQGSEA. Trimming removed 7 bases from V and 2 bases from J, with 15 bases in between. In DNA, the CDR3 is TGCAGCGCCCAAGGAGAGAACACCTACAATGAGCAGTTCTTC. This codes for CSAQGENTYNEQFF.

The rearrangement links TRBV7-2 to TRBJ2-1; TRBD2 is a possible D gene (5 bases). V was shortened by 5 bases and J by 0 bases, with 11 bases between the two germline ends. Per germline, CDR1 SGHTA and CDR2 FQGNSA. CDR3 length: 15 residues. The CDR3 sequence is CASSPPTSSYNEQFF. The CDR3 nucleotides are TGTGCCAGCAGCCCGCCTACTAGCTCCTACAATGAGCAGTTCTTC.

The J gene is TRBJ2-1, the V gene TRBV21-1; the table's D gene call, TRBD1, was not cross checked with the DNA. TRBV21-1 is a pseudogene segment. This CDR3 has 15 residues. The CDR3, as DNA: TGTGCCAGCAGCAAACTTAGGCTAGGGGACAATGAGCAGTTCTTC. This gives the protein CASSKLRLGDNEQFF.

V usage is TRBV2 and J usage is TRBJ2-7; 7 bases line up with TRBD1. CDR1 is SNHLY and CDR2 is FYNNEI in the germline V gene. After removal of 7 bases from V and 7 bases from J, the junction contained 10 bases not matched to a gene. This CDR3 contains 13 residues. The CDR3 protein is CASIGQANGEQYF. DNA for the CDR3: TGTGCCAGCATCGGACAGGCCAACGGGGAGCAGTACTTC.

V and J are TRBV3-1 (or the pseudogene TRBV3-2) and TRBJ1-1; no clear D gene. Germline assignment: CDR1 LGHDT and CDR2 YNNKEL (reference sequence). With 4 bases removed from V and 8 bases from J, the gap between germline ends came to 14 bases. This CDR3 is 13 amino acids long. The CDR3 region is CASSPTLGREAFF. The CDR3 nucleotides are TGTGCCAGCAGCCCAACGTTGGGGAGAGAAGCTTTCTTT.

The V gene is TRBV11-2, the J gene TRBJ2-7; TRBD1 is a possible D gene (5 bases). Trimming cost V 7 bases and J 3 bases, with 16 bases left between them. The CDR3 is 14 amino acids. Germline V gene sequence: CDR1 SGHAT, CDR2 FQNNGV. The CDR3 region is CASKLGPSNYEQYF. The DNA of the CDR3 is TGTGCCAGCAAGCTGGGGCCTTCTAACTACGAGCAGTACTTC.

The genes are TRBV27 and TRBJ2-3; 9 bases agree with TRBD1. Germline CDR1 MNHEY, CDR2 SMNVEV (reference sequence). This CDR3 comprises 18 residues. The V gene end was trimmed by 2 bases and the J gene end by 3 bases; junction bases not matched to a gene: 12. Here the CDR3 reads CASSLTGSDRGGTDTQYF. The CDR3 DNA is TGTGCCAGCAGTTTAACGGGGTCGGACAGGGGAGGGACAGATACGCAGTATTTT.

The chain combines TRBV15 with TRBJ1-5; 8 bases align to TRBD1. The junction had 3 bases not matched to a gene; V was cut back by 3 bases and J by 2 bases. Germline values: CDR1 LNHNV, CDR2 YYDKDF (reference sequence). This CDR3 contains 15 residues. In DNA, the CDR3 is TGTGCCACCAGCAGGGACAGGGCTGGCAATCAGCCCCAGCATTTT. It encodes CATSRDRAGNQPQHF.

This chain connects TRBV6-5 to TRBJ2-1; perhaps TRBD2 as D (5 bases). The CDR3 consists of 13 residues. Germline V gives CDR1 MNHEY, CDR2 SVGAGI. The V and J ends lost 10 bases and 4 bases respectively, with 14 bases between them. DNA of the CDR3: TGTGCCACGGCGTGGACTCGTTACAATGAGCAGTTCTTC. This codes for CATAWTRYNEQFF.

The chain is built from TRBV6-5 and TRBJ2-1; TRBD2 matches 12 bases. Germline V gene data show CDR1 as MNHEY and CDR2 as SVGAGI. V trimming: 6 bases; J trimming: 5 bases; junction bases outside the gene matches: 2. This CDR3 region has 14 residues. The CDR3 protein is CASSRTSGNNEQFF. Written as DNA, the CDR3 is TGTGCCAGCAGCCGGACTAGCGGGAACAATGAGCAGTTCTTC.

This clone was counted once. Here the CDR3 reads CASSPRRQGDTEAFF. CDR3 in DNA: TGTGCCAGCTCACCACGAAGACAGGGCGACACTGAAGCTTTCTTT. The chain is built from TRBV18 and TRBJ1-1; 7 bases line up with TRBD1. Germline trimming cut 1 base from V and 3 bases from J; bases unmatched to any gene: 5. Germline CDR1 reads KGHSH; CDR2 reads LQKENI. The CDR3 has 15 residues.

V is TRBV7-9 and J is TRBJ2-3, with D possibly being TRBD1 (5 bases). This CDR3 is built from 15 residues. The germline V gene has CDR1 SEHNR and CDR2 FQNEAQ (reference sequence). V lost 7 bases and J 2 bases, leaving 16 bases between the germline ends. CDR3 DNA sequence: TGTGCCAGCACCCTCAAGGACAAATCCACAGATACGCAGTATTTT. Amino acids: CASTLKDKSTDTQYF.

This clone came up once. The chain has TRBV30 and TRBJ2-5; 8 bases line up with TRBD1. Germline CDR1 is GTSNPN and CDR2 is SVGIG (reference sequence). The CDR3 is 14 amino acids. V lost 1 base to trimming and J lost 5 bases; unmatched junction nucleotides: 6. CDR3 sequence reads: CAWSARTGLETQYF. The CDR3, as DNA: TGTGCCTGGAGTGCCAGGACAGGGTTGGAGACCCAGTACTTC.

The chain employs TRBV19 and TRBJ2-1; 12 bases are a match to TRBD2. The germline V gene encodes CDR1 LNHDA and CDR2 SQIVND (reference sequence). This CDR3 has 18 amino acids. V dropped 4 bases and J dropped 0; count of bases not matched to a gene: 7. The CDR3 DNA sequence: TGTGCCAGTAGTACGTCTAGCGGGGGGGGGAGCTCCTACAATGAGCAGTTCTTC. It codes for CASSTSSGGGSSYNEQFF.

V gene TRBV19 combines with J gene TRBJ1-5; D is unclear. Germline CDR1 is LNHDA and CDR2 is SQIVND (reference sequence). CDR3 size: 15 residues. Trimming shortened V by 6 bases and J by 5 bases, and 17 bases separated the two germline ends. CDR3 residues: CASSPPPVVDQPQHF. The CDR3 DNA reads as TGTGCCAGTAGCCCGCCCCCGGTAGTGGATCAGCCCCAGCATTTT.